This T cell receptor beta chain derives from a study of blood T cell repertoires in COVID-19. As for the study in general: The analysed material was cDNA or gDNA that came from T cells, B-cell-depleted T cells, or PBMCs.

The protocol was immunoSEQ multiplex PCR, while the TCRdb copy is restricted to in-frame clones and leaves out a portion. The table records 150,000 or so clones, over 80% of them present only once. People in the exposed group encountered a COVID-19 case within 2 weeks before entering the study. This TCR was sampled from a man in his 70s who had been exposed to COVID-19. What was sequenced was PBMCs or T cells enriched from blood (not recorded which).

In DNA, the CDR3 is TGTGCCAGCAGTGAAGGGACCCCAGGGGGAGATTCACCCCTCCACTTT. Translating it yields CASSEGTPGGDSPLHF. This sequence joins TRBV6-1 and TRBJ1-6, with 7 bases lining up with TRBD1. Germline V gives CDR1 MNHNS, CDR2 SASEGT. The CDR3 extends over 16 amino acids. V shed 1 base, J shed 8 bases, and the junction held 8 bases outside the gene matches.